Listed below are T cell receptor beta chains from one sample, sequenced in a study of blood T cell repertoires in COVID-19. Data came from immunoSEQ multiplex PCR; TCRdb stores just in-frame clones and leaves some out. The profile shows approximately 250,000 clones, about 80% of them singletons. Sequencing was done on a sample of PBMCs or T cells enriched from blood (not recorded which). The receptor set was obtained from a man aged 25-45 years with acute COVID-19. The CDR3 runs from the conserved cysteine through the conserved F or W.

>TRBV24-1|TRBJ1-2
CATSDSDSYGYTF
>TRBV3-1/TRBV3-2|TRBJ1-5
CASSQEAGLPGNQPQHF
>TRBV18|TRBJ2-6
CASSPRAGGGLSSGANVLTF
>TRBV6-4|TRBJ2-1
CASSVQGADNEQFF
>TRBV11-2|TRBJ1-5
CASSLNGGLDSNQPQHF
>TRBV28|TRBJ1-5
CAIENRGYSNQPQHF
>TRBV24-1|TRBJ2-2
CATSDEGRVGGELFF
>TRBV6-5|TRBJ2-5
CASSYRRTRETQYF
>TRBV11-1|TRBJ1-2
CASSTRQGANYGYTF
>TRBV9|TRBJ2-3
CASTGGGGATDTQYF
>TRBV5-4|TRBJ1-1
CASSLDRDAEAFF
>TRBV6-1|TRBJ1-6
CASSEGQNSPLHF
>TRBV19|TRBJ2-2
CASSVNRQGLNVGELFF
>TRBV4-1|TRBJ2-2
CASWEAGELFF
>TRBV19|TRBJ1-1
CASSTRTGLTEAFF
>TRBV27|TRBJ2-1
CASSFRAGNYNEQFF
>TRBV9|TRBJ2-2
CASSATSGTSVAGELFF
>TRBV6-4|TRBJ2-2
CASSDAGGVGELFF
>TRBV11-3|TRBJ1-1
CATYPGGRDTEAFF
>TRBV27|TRBJ2-1
CASSRGGSSYNEQFF
>TRBV18|TRBJ1-2
CASSPTVRGLDYGYTF
>TRBV7-9|TRBJ1-2
CASSFGGARIPYGYTF
>TRBV24-1|TRBJ2-1
CATSDFGTSSFNEQFF
>TRBV28|TRBJ1-5
CASNRAGQPQHF
>TRBV27|TRBJ1-6
CASSLSGAGVGSPLHF
>TRBV24-1|TRBJ1-1
CATSVGGGKAFF
>TRBV11-1|TRBJ2-2
CASSYEVKVDTGELFF
>TRBV6-5|TRBJ2-2
CASIGRRGGGELFF
>TRBV2|TRBJ1-5
CASILNIGQGNQPQHF
>TRBV2|TRBJ1-1
CASARGQGVPEAFF
>TRBV24-1|TRBJ2-1
CATSDSERGSYNEQFF
>TRBV28|TRBJ2-1
CATLAGESYNEQFF
>TRBV7-2|TRBJ1-3
CASSIRQGAGNTIYF
>TRBV19|TRBJ1-5
CASRGQGKGGNQPQHF
>TRBV6-5|TRBJ1-4
CASREVTGNEKLFF
>TRBV18|TRBJ1-4
CASSPPPGTVNEKLFF
>TRBV28|TRBJ1-1
CASSPSGTANTEAFF
>TRBV7-9|TRBJ2-3
CASSSLNIQDTDTQYF
>TRBV5-5|TRBJ1-5
CASSMTGDVGNQPQHF
>TRBV12-3/TRBV12-4|TRBJ1-2
CASRNTGAGYTF
>TRBV29-1|TRBJ2-3
CSGLGQGAPDTQYF
>TRBV5-1|TRBJ1-3
CASSLKSGNTIYF
>TRBV7-9|TRBJ1-5
CASSLTGRDQPQHF
>TRBV28|TRBJ2-1
CASSPPQQAGKFF
>TRBV7-3|TRBJ2-5
CASSLEGQGAAQYF
>TRBV7-2|TRBJ2-5
CASSLARAVGETQYF
>TRBV5-5|TRBJ1-5
CASSLVSNQPQHF
>TRBV7-9|TRBJ1-1
CASSTRTGRDSTEAFF
>TRBV3-1/TRBV3-2|TRBJ1-3
CASSLKPTTAITGNTIYF
>TRBV4-3|TRBJ1-2
CASSLGTDGYTF
>TRBV6-5|TRBJ1-2
CASSYFVGGADGYTF
>TRBV12-5|TRBJ2-2
CASGLSQGAGELFF
>TRBV7-9|TRBJ1-5
CASSLTGGGQPQHF